This T cell receptor beta chain was identified during a study of T cell changes during pregnancy in multiple sclerosis. This clone was seen a single time. Assay used: immunoSEQ multiplex PCR; TCRdb lists only in-frame clones, some missing. This sample yields around 61,000 clones, of which 90% are seen a single time; roughly 0.89% belongs to the top ten. This sequence was found in a female donor in good health, enrolled as a control in a pregnancy study. The sequencing used peripheral blood, collected in the first trimester of pregnancy.

The CDR3 spells CASTTRRTEAFF. CDR3 sequence (DNA): TGTGCCAGTACTACCCGCCGGACAGAAGCTTTCTTT. This chain links TRBV19 with TRBJ1-1; D perhaps matches TRBD1 (5 bases). The CDR3 consists of 12 residues. Trimming took 7 bases from V and 8 from J, leaving 14 bases between them. The germline V gene has CDR1 LNHDA and CDR2 SQIVND (reference sequence).